This T cell receptor (beta chain) was profiled in a study of blood T cells in healthy people across ages. The CDR3 has 12 amino acids. The germline V and J ends were trimmed by 1 base and 13 bases, with 11 bases remaining between them. The authors ran a second PCR of about 7 to 11 cycles using a sample-barcoded 5' primer and a J-beta primer mix. Each CDR3 protein gets one entry after TCRdb re-called the 5' RACE reads with MiXCR. This sample yields about a million distinct CDR3 sequences, of which approximately 38% are seen a single time; 13% belongs to the top ten. Sequenced: blood. The chain links TRBV12-3 or TRBV12-4 to TRBJ2-4; tentative D call: TRBD2 (5 bases). The source of this sequence is a man between 18 and 29 years old in good health. For the CDR3, the DNA is TGTGCCAGCAGTTTAGAATCTAGCTTGCAGTACTTC. Residues: CASSLESSLQYF.